These 15 T cell receptor beta chains were sequenced from one sample in a study of blood T cell repertoires in COVID-19. Profiled with immunoSEQ multiplex PCR; TCRdb holds only in-frame clones, not every one. This table has roughly 300,000 clones, 87% appearing once. Sequencing used peripheral blood. The receptors shown here come from a woman between 40 and 55 years old who had recovered from COVID-19.

This clone was found once. V gene TRBV12-3 or TRBV12-4 combines with J gene TRBJ2-1; D gene uncertain. The V end lost 4 bases, the J end lost 7 bases, and 5 bases lay between the germline ends. This CDR3 comprises 11 residues. The CDR3 protein is CASSYMNEQFF. Written as DNA, the CDR3 is TGTGCCAGCAGTTACATGAATGAGCAGTTCTTC.

Details on this clone: The same CDR3 arises from other DNA sequences in this sample as well. The chain uses TRBV5-4 and TRBJ2-5, with 7 bases matching TRBD1. Germline V gives CDR1 SGHNT, CDR2 YYREEE (reference sequence). This CDR3 contains 13 residues. The V gene end was trimmed by 4 bases and the J gene end by 1 base; junction bases not matched to a gene: 1. CDR3 bases: TGTGCCAGCAGCCGACAGGGCCAAGAGACCCAGTACTTC. This gives the protein CASSRQGQETQYF.

The chain carries TRBV5-8 and TRBJ1-2, with a weak D call TRBD1 (6 bases). V lost 4 bases, J lost 4 bases, and 14 bases lay in between. The CDR3 runs 14 residues. Germline V CDR1 and CDR2: SGHTS, YDEGEE. CDR3 sequence (DNA): TGTGCCAGCAGCCTGGGGGGGCGCGGCTATGGCTACACCTTC. It encodes CASSLGGRGYGYTF.

The chain links TRBV5-4 to TRBJ1-4; D not certain. Germline V lookup: CDR1 SGHNT, CDR2 YYREEE (reference sequence). The CDR3 has 14 amino acids. V lost 0 bases and J lost 0, with 3 bases in between. CDR3 amino acids: CASSLAATNEKLFF. CDR3 sequence (DNA): TGTGCCAGCAGCTTGGCTGCAACTAATGAAAAACTGTTTTTT.

This clone has only a few counts. The V call is TRBV3-1 (or the pseudogene TRBV3-2), the J call TRBJ1-6; D unresolved. CDR1 LGHDT and CDR2 YNNKEL come from the germline V gene (reference sequence). The CDR3 runs 13 residues. Trimming removed 0 bases at V and 10 bases at J, with 7 bases between. The CDR3 protein is CASSQDEGSPLHF. CDR3 nucleotide sequence: TGTGCCAGCAGCCAAGATGAGGGCTCACCCCTCCACTTT.

The chain is built from TRBV19 and TRBJ2-2, with D hard to call. CDR1 and CDR2 from the germline V gene are LNHDA and SQIVND (reference sequence). V dropped 3 bases and J dropped 0 bases, with 5 bases sitting between them. The CDR3 is 14 residues long. CDR3 DNA: TGTGCCAGTAGTATCTTCCCGAACACCGGGGAGCTGTTTTTT. This codes for CASSIFPNTGELFF.

The chain has TRBV21-1 and TRBJ1-1. TRBV21-1 is a pseudogene. The CDR3 sequence is 16 residues long. CDR3 DNA: TGTGCCAGCAGCAAAGATAAGCTCGGTGGGAGCACTGAAGCTTTCTTT. It encodes CASSKDKLGGSTEAFF.

V gene TRBV20-1 combines with J gene TRBJ2-5, with D possibly being TRBD1 (6 bases). The CDR3 loop spans 11 amino acids. Germline values: CDR1 DFQATT, CDR2 SNEGSKA (reference sequence). The CDR3 protein is CRAGAEETQYF. CDR3 DNA: TGCAGGGCAGGGGCGGAAGAGACCCAGTACTTC.

The V call is TRBV6-6, the J call TRBJ1-5, with TRBD1 identical over 7 bases. The CDR3 length is 14 residues. In germline, CDR1 is MNHNY, CDR2 SVGAGI (reference sequence). Trimming removed 4 bases from V and 9 bases from J; junction bases left unmatched: 9. CDR3 protein: CASSSLRQGWPQHF. CDR3 DNA: TGTGCCAGCAGTTCTTTGAGACAGGGTTGGCCCCAGCATTTT.

This clone was detected once. J is TRBJ2-7 and V is TRBV5-1, with 9 bases that match TRBD1. Germline V gene data show CDR1 as SGHRS and CDR2 as YFSETQ. The CDR3 covers 15 residues. V lost 3 bases, J lost 6 bases, and 10 bases stayed unmatched. The chain's CDR3 is CASSSGQGMTGEQYF. CDR3 nucleotide sequence: TGCGCCAGCAGCTCAGGACAGGGGATGACCGGCGAGCAGTACTTC.

The chain carries TRBV11-2 and TRBJ2-7, with 8 bases lining up with TRBD1. CDR3 length: 15 residues. J gave up 3 bases and V 5 bases, and 9 bases lay outside the gene matches. Germline V gene lookup returns CDR1 SGHAT and CDR2 FQNNGV. CDR3 residues: CASSLRDRSDYEQYF. The CDR3 coding sequence is TGTGCCAGCAGCCTCCGGGACAGGTCGGACTACGAGCAGTACTTC.

The chain joins TRBV27 to TRBJ2-1; 12 bases match TRBD2. Germline V gene lookup returns CDR1 MNHEY and CDR2 SMNVEV (reference sequence). The CDR3 runs 17 residues. Trimming removed 5 bases from V and 4 bases from J; junction bases left unmatched: 9. The CDR3 DNA is TGTGCCAGCAGTCCTTTAGCTAGCGGGGGGGCTTACAATGAGCAGTTCTTC. As protein: CASSPLASGGAYNEQFF.

Only a few counts were recorded for this clone. The chain couples TRBV4-1 to TRBJ2-2; 9 nucleotides match TRBD2. The germline CDR1 and CDR2 sequences are MGHRA and YSYEKL. Trimming took 4 bases from V and 3 from J; bases not matched to a gene: 12. The CDR3 contains 18 residues. The CDR3 protein is CASSLLGRRGGDTGELFF. Here the CDR3 DNA reads TGCGCCAGCAGCCTCCTGGGGAGGCGGGGGGGCGACACCGGGGAGCTGTTTTTT.

V gene TRBV19 combines with J gene TRBJ1-1; perhaps TRBD1 as D (6 bases). The CDR3 runs 16 residues. CDR1 and CDR2 from the germline V gene are LNHDA and SQIVND (reference sequence). Trimming stripped 4 bases from V and 5 bases from J, with 20 bases between. The chain's CDR3 is CASSTSGGHIPTEAFF. The CDR3 nucleotides read TGTGCCAGTAGTACTAGCGGGGGGCATATCCCTACTGAAGCTTTCTTT.

The J gene is TRBJ1-5, the V gene TRBV2, with D tentatively TRBD1 (5 bases). The CDR3 sequence is 16 residues long. CDR1 and CDR2 (germline): SNHLY, FYNNEI. Trimming removed 1 base at V and 1 base at J, with 11 bases between. CDR3 in DNA: TGTGCCAGCAGTGAAGGGCGGGGGGGAAGCAATCAGCCCCAGCATTTT. This gives the protein CASSEGRGGSNQPQHF.